One TCR beta chain is described in this entry. Its antigen remains unidentified. Sample time point: week 5, during vaccination. In every dose of vaccine, 300 ug of mutant IDH1 20-mer peptide was given alongside topical imiquimod. New WHO grade 3 or 4 astrocytomas that were IDH1-mutant and ATRX-lost occurred in the donors. This specimen belongs to a study of a mutant IDH1 vaccine in newly diagnosed glioma. On the study more broadly: In some groups vaccination began 4-6 weeks post-radiotherapy; others received it with temozolomide.

Assay used: immunoSEQ multiplex PCR; TCRdb lists only in-frame clones, some missing. The sample lists 60,000 or so clones, just under 90% occurring once. The CDR3 totals 13 residues. The V end lost 4 bases, the J end lost 4 bases, and 11 bases lay between the germline ends. From germline, CDR1 is SGHRS and CDR2 YFSETQ. This clonotype originated in a woman aged 40-49 years with glioma. This specimen was PBMCs, taken from a glioma patient whose treatment included an IDH1 peptide vaccine. This chain joins TRBV5-1 and TRBJ1-1; possibly TRBD1 for D (5 bases). DNA for the CDR3: TGCGCCAGCAGCCCCGGGGCTGGCACTGAAGCTTTCTTT. It specifies CASSPGAGTEAFF.